The rows below give T cell receptor beta chains drawn from one sample of a study of ipilimumab plus nivolumab after autologous stem cell transplantation. Measured with immunoSEQ multiplex PCR; TCRdb has only the in-frame clones, and not every one. The data hold some 22,000 clones, with 75% to 85% observed a single time. Sequences were derived from PBMCs, sampled in a trial of ipilimumab plus nivolumab as post-transplant consolidation. All receptors derive from a male donor with diffuse large B-cell lymphoma. Each CDR3 is given with its conserved first and last residue. The D gene is left open where the match is weak. Expanded clones are given a class, and other clones once, few, many or no size at all.

TRBV5-4	-	-	TRBJ2-7	CASSSGRTYSYEQYF	TGTGCCAGCAGCTCGGGACGGACATACTCCTACGAGCAGTACTTC
TRBV11-3	-	-	TRBJ2-2	CASSSVWKPGELFF	TGTGCCAGCAGCTCGGTTTGGAAACCCGGGGAGCTGTTTTTT
TRBV7-2	TRBD2	-	TRBJ2-3	CASSLRRGFSPDTQYF	TGTGCCAGCAGCTTAAGGCGGGGGTTTTCTCCAGATACGCAGTATTTT
TRBV5-4	-	-	TRBJ2-1	CASSGGTDYNEQFF	TGTGCCAGCAGCGGCGGGACTGACTACAATGAGCAGTTCTTC
TRBV7-2	-	-	TRBJ2-7	CASSPTSTYEQYF	TGTGCCAGCAGCCCTACATCGACCTACGAGCAGTACTTC
TRBV14	-	-	TRBJ2-1	CASSQDYWVTEQFF	TGTGCCAGCAGCCAAGACTATTGGGTGACTGAGCAGTTCTTC
TRBV4-1	TRBD2	-	TRBJ2-3	CASSGGTSGGRDTQYF	TGCGCCAGCAGCGGAGGCACTAGCGGGGGCCGGGATACGCAGTATTTT
TRBV4-3	-	-	TRBJ2-7	CASSQDRVGEWTYEQYF	TGCGCCAGCAGCCAAGATCGAGTAGGGGAGTGGACCTACGAGCAGTACTTC
TRBV5-1	TRBD1	-	TRBJ1-1	CASSLDRGREGEAFF	TGCGCCAGCAGCTTGGATAGGGGGCGCGAAGGAGAAGCTTTCTTT
TRBV7-2	-	-	TRBJ2-1	CASSLERHPNEQFF	TGTGCCAGCAGCTTAGAACGCCACCCCAATGAGCAGTTCTTC
TRBV23-1	TRBD1	few	TRBJ1-6	CASSHPVRGHHSPLHF	TGCGCCAGCAGTCACCCCGTCAGGGGGCACCATTCACCCCTCCACTTT
TRBV5-1	-	-	TRBJ1-1	CASSQLSVNTEAFF	TGCGCCAGCAGTCAACTTTCGGTGAACACTGAAGCTTTCTTT
TRBV11-2	-	-	TRBJ2-7	CASSFGQTYEQYF	TGTGCCAGCAGTTTCGGACAGACCTACGAGCAGTACTTC
TRBV2	TRBD1	-	TRBJ1-6	CASKGPGGSYNSPLHF	TGTGCCAGCAAGGGCCCAGGGGGGTCCTATAATTCACCCCTCCACTTT
TRBV2	-	-	TRBJ1-5	CASSEGDEPQHF	TGTGCCAGCAGTGAAGGGGATGAGCCCCAGCATTTT
TRBV10-3	-	-	TRBJ1-3	CAISGGNTIYF	TGTGCCATCTCGGGGGGAAACACCATATATTTT
TRBV19	-	-	TRBJ2-7	CASRGGGVGTYEQYF	TGTGCCAGTAGGGGAGGAGGGGTTGGAACCTACGAGCAGTACTTC
TRBV7-9	-	-	TRBJ2-2	CASSLESGGELFF	TGTGCCAGCAGCTTAGAGAGTGGCGGGGAGCTGTTTTTT
TRBV30	TRBD1	-	TRBJ2-5	CAFGTGGETQYF	TGTGCCTTCGGGACAGGGGGAGAGACCCAGTACTTC
TRBV2	-	-	TRBJ1-4	CASSTWTTNEKLFF	TGTGCCAGCAGTACGTGGACAACTAATGAAAAACTGTTTTTT
TRBV28	-	-	TRBJ1-4	CASSRTVNEKLFF	TGTGCCAGCTCTAGGACAGTTAATGAAAAACTGTTTTTT
TRBV11-2	TRBD2	-	TRBJ2-1	CASRHWGGVNEQFF	TGTGCCAGCAGACACTGGGGGGGAGTGAATGAGCAGTTCTTC
TRBV6-6	-	-	TRBJ1-5	CASSYGGGNQPQHF	TGTGCCAGCAGTTACGGGGGCGGCAATCAGCCCCAGCATTTT
TRBV7-9	-	-	TRBJ1-1	CASSSSIDTEAFF	TGTGCCAGCAGCTCCTCCATCGACACTGAAGCTTTCTTT
TRBV7-6	-	few	TRBJ2-1	CASSLAGFEQFF	TGTGCCAGCAGCTTAGCAGGGTTTGAGCAGTTCTTC
TRBV28	-	-	TRBJ1-1	CASSTTGFNTEAFF	TGTGCCAGCAGTACTACAGGGTTTAACACTGAAGCTTTCTTT
TRBV5-6	-	-	TRBJ2-7	CASSLATPSEQYF	TGTGCCAGCAGCCTCGCCACACCCTCCGAGCAGTACTTC
TRBV28	TRBD1	-	TRBJ2-5	CASSSGTGGQETQYF	TGTGCCAGCAGTTCGGGGACAGGGGGGCAAGAGACCCAGTACTTC
TRBV5-1	-	-	TRBJ2-7	CASSLEWGAGEQYF	TGCGCCAGCAGCTTGGAGTGGGGGGCGGGTGAGCAGTACTTC
TRBV18	-	once	TRBJ2-1	CASSPWEEQFF	TGTGCCAGCTCACCATGGGAAGAGCAGTTCTTC
TRBV9	TRBD1	-	TRBJ2-2	CASSPGEGTGVTGELFF	TGTGCCAGCAGCCCCGGGGAGGGGACAGGGGTCACCGGGGAGCTGTTTTTT
TRBV28	-	-	TRBJ2-1	CASRSDLSYNEQFF	TGTGCCAGCCGCAGCGACCTCTCCTACAATGAGCAGTTCTTC
TRBV11-1	-	few	TRBJ2-5	CASARASRGGGETQYF	TGTGCCAGCGCTCGGGCCTCTCGAGGGGGTGGAGAGACCCAGTACTTC
TRBV27	TRBD1	-	TRBJ1-4	CASSLSRGLGEKLFF	TGTGCCAGCAGTTTATCGAGGGGGCTCGGTGAAAAACTGTTTTTT
TRBV28	-	-	TRBJ2-6	CASIPGTGANVLTF	TGTGCCAGCATTCCCGGTACTGGGGCCAACGTCCTGACTTTC
TRBV7-9	-	-	TRBJ1-2	CASDLGYGYTF	TGTGCCAGCGACCTTGGGTATGGCTACACCTTC
TRBV7-2	-	-	TRBJ1-5	CASSQDGGQPQHF	TGTGCCAGCAGCCAAGACGGAGGCCAGCCCCAGCATTTT
TRBV28	-	-	TRBJ1-2	CASTSSGQGMYYGYTF	TGTGCCAGCACCTCGAGTGGGCAGGGGATGTACTATGGCTACACCTTC
TRBV5-6	-	-	TRBJ1-1	CASSLLLGGGRTEAFF	TGTGCCAGCAGCTTGCTCCTCGGAGGGGGAAGGACTGAAGCTTTCTTT
TRBV7-2	-	-	TRBJ2-7	CASNQQASYEQYF	TGTGCCAGCAACCAACAGGCATCCTACGAGCAGTACTTC
TRBV7-9	-	-	TRBJ1-2	CASSLSTARYGYTF	TGTGCCAGCAGCTTATCGACAGCCCGCTATGGCTACACCTTC
TRBV7-2	TRBD2	-	TRBJ2-1	CASSFGGSYNEQFF	TGTGCCAGCAGCTTCGGCGGGAGCTACAATGAGCAGTTCTTC
TRBV7-8	TRBD2	-	TRBJ2-1	CASGGGPYNEQFF	TGTGCCAGCGGCGGGGGGCCCTACAATGAGCAGTTCTTC
TRBV30	-	-	TRBJ1-5	CAWSVAGAGGGPQHF	TGTGCCTGGAGTGTAGCCGGGGCCGGCGGAGGGCCCCAGCATTTT
TRBV19	-	-	TRBJ1-2	CASNPGLLSNYGYTF	TGTGCCAGTAATCCAGGGTTACTTTCTAACTATGGCTACACCTTC
TRBV20-1	-	-	TRBJ1-5	CSARFQSYQHF	TGCAGTGCTAGATTCCAATCATACCAGCATTTT
TRBV7-9	-	-	TRBJ2-2	CASSLVGFTGELFF	TGTGCCAGCAGCTTAGTGGGGTTCACCGGGGAGCTGTTTTTT
TRBV9	TRBD1	-	TRBJ1-5	CASSLTGSNQPQHF	TGTGCCAGCAGCTTGACAGGGAGCAATCAGCCCCAGCATTTT
TRBV7-2	TRBD2	-	TRBJ2-7	CASSPRTSGTYEQYF	TGTGCCAGCAGCCCCAGGACTAGCGGTACCTACGAGCAGTACTTC
TRBV4-1	-	-	TRBJ1-5	CASSGGWGNQPQHF	TGCGCCAGCAGCGGTGGATGGGGGAATCAGCCCCAGCATTTT
TRBV15	TRBD1	-	TRBJ1-5	CATSRPGQVGQPQHF	TGTGCCACCAGCAGACCAGGACAGGTGGGACAGCCCCAGCATTTT